This T cell receptor (beta chain) is drawn from a study of spatial heterogeneity in lung cancer. At the level of the study: More than 8.5 raw reads, on average, carried each unique TCR and UMI combination. Points from the study as a whole: TCRs found ubiquitously expanded in tumor appeared in blood more at resection than at follow-up.

With respect to this clonotype: Its specificity is not known.

Trimming cost V 3 bases and J 0 bases, with 12 bases left between them. This CDR3 is 15 amino acids long. Looked up from germline, CDR1 is GTSNPN and CDR2 is SVGIG (reference sequence). TCRdb re-analysed the 5' RACE reads in MiXCR, keeping a single row per CDR3 protein. The sample includes more than 2,000 distinct CDR3 sequences, over 15% of them seen just once. Described time point: sample taken at primary tumor resection. Sequencing of whole RNA from tumor, nontumor lung or frozen PBMC involved no sorting. A total of around 72 untreated early-stage non-small cell lung cancer patients served as donors.

The gene calls are TRBV30 and TRBJ1-5, with TRBD1 as a possible D gene (6 bases). The sequence derives from a male donor with early-stage non-small cell lung cancer. Specimen: PBMCs, collected at surgery. The CDR3 spells CAWRNRDNSNQPQHF. CDR3 coding DNA: TGTGCCTGGAGGAACCGGGACAATAGCAATCAGCCCCAGCATTTT.